This TCR beta chain was sequenced for a study of radiotherapy plus CTLA-4 blockade in lung cancer (dated by TCRdb to 2017 to 2018). Study-wide context: Among enrolled patients, about 19% had an objective response and approximately 30% reached disease control. Results and caveats for the whole study, not just this receptor: The strongest predictors of response, as reported, were early dynamic changes in blood T cell clones along with a rise in serum interferon-beta after radiation. After treatment with radiotherapy and ipilimumab, TCR clones that originated in tumors expanded in peripheral blood.

Reading the germline V gene (reference sequence) gives CDR1 GTSNPN and CDR2 SVGIG. There are 13 amino acids in the CDR3, from cysteine to phenylalanine inclusive. Only the CDR3 part of the read is kept: 39 bases, read in frame from the first base. V is reduced by 5 bases and J by 4 bases, leaving a spacing of 14 bases between them. Library construction relied on the immunoSEQ multiplex PCR assay. TCRdb carries this immuneACCESS record with in-frame sequences only. Its versions omit some clonotypes, under half of them owing to an unresolved V gene in the studies checked, with the rest unexplained. For this sample there are 130,000 or so clones; about nine tenths appear just once. The ten largest clones capture roughly 6.9% of the sample. A word on this clone: This receptor's antigen is unknown. No much larger clone is present one base from it, and per-base qualities are unavailable.

In this study, focal radiation therapy paired with CTLA-4 blockade (ipilimumab) was tested in patients who had chemo-refractory metastatic non-small-cell lung cancer. The TCR sequence derives from a human donor with non-small cell lung cancer that progressed on radiotherapy plus ipilimumab. Here the chain combines TRBV30 and TRBJ1-2, and possibly TRBD1, on 6 matching bases. The sample here was peripheral blood, taken from a patient treated with radiotherapy plus ipilimumab. The CDR3 loop reads CAWVTGGAYGYTF. In nucleotide form, the sequence is TGTGCCTGGGTGACGGGGGGGGCCTATGGCTACACCTTC.